This T cell receptor beta chain was sequenced in a study of T cells in Graves' hyperthyroidism and ophthalmopathy. This clonotype was seen many times. Authors of the study amplified TCR beta CDR3 regions from RNA transcripts. When the TCR CDR3 underwent first-round RT-PCR, the HTBI primer set was used. One entry per CDR3 protein, called by TCRdb with MiXCR from the multiplex PCR reads. Of a few hundred thousand distinct CDR3 sequences in the sample, roughly a fifth were seen once. The CDR3 extends over 13 amino acids. Trimming took 7 bases from V and 8 from J; bases not matched to a gene: 5. The V gene is TRBV12-3 or TRBV12-4, the J gene TRBJ2-1, with 10 bases identical to TRBD2. The source of this sequence is a man between 45 and 60 years old with Graves' ophthalmopathy. The sample comprised blood. The DNA of the CDR3 is TGTGCCAGCATGACAGCGGGAGGGTATGAGCAGTTCTTC. It is translated as CASMTAGGYEQFF.